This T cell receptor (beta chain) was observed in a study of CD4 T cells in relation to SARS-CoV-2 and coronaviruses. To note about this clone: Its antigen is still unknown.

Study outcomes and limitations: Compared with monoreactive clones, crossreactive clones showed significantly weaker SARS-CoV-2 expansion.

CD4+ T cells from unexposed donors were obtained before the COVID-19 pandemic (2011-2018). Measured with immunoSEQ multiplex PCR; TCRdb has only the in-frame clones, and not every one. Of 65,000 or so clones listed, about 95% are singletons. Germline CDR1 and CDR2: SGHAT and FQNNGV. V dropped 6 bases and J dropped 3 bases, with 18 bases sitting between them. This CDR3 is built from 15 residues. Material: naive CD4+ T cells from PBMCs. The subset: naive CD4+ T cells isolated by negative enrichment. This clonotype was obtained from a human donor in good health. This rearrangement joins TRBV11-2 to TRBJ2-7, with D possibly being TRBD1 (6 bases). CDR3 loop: CASSFDQQGYYEQYF. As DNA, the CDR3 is TGTGCCAGCAGTTTTGATCAACAGGGCTACTACGAGCAGTACTTC.